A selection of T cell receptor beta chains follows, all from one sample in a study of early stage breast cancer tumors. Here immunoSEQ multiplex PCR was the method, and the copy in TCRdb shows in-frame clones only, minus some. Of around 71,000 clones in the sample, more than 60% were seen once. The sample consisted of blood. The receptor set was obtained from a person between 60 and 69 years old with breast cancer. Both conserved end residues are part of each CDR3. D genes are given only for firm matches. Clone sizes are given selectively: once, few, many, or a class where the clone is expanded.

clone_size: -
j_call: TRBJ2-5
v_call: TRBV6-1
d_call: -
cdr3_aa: CASNRAGSQETQYF
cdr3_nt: TGTGCCAGCAATAGGGCGGGGAGCCAAGAGACCCAGTACTTC

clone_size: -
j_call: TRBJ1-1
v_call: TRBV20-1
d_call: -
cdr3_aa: CSASQNTEAFF
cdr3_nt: TGCAGTGCTAGTCAGAACACTGAAGCTTTCTTT

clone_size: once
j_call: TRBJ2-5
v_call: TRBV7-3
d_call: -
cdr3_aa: CASSWDGQETQYF
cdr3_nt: TGTGCCAGCAGCTGGGACGGTCAAGAGACCCAGTACTTC

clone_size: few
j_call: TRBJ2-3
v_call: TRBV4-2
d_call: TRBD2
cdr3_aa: CASSLGGLADTDTQYF
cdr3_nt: TGTGCCAGCAGCCTTGGAGGACTAGCGGACACAGATACGCAGTATTTT

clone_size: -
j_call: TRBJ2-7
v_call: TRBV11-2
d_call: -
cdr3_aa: CASSLGGSEQYF
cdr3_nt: TGTGCCAGCAGCTTAGGTGGAAGCGAGCAGTACTTC

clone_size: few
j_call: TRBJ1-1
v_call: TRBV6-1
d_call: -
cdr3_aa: CASSEDYTEAFF
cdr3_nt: TGTGCCAGCAGTGAAGACTACACTGAAGCTTTCTTT

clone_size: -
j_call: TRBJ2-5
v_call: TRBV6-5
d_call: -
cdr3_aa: CASSPGLAIYF
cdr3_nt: TGTGCCAGCAGTCCCGGACTCGCTATATACTTC

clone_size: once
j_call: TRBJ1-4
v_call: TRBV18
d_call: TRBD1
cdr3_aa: CASSPDRGSTATNEKLFF
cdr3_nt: TGTGCCAGCTCACCCGACAGGGGCTCCACAGCAACTAATGAAAAACTGTTTTTT

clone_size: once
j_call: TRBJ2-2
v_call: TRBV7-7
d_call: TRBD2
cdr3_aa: CAIPSAGGNGVGELFF
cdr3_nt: TGTGCTATCCCGTCGGCGGGGGGGAATGGAGTCGGGGAGCTGTTTTTT

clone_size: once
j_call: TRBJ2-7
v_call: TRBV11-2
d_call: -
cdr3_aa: CASSSGSYEQYF
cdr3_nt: TGTGCCAGCAGCTCCGGGAGCTACGAGCAGTACTTC

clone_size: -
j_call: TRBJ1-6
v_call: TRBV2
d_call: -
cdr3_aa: CASGTHDLSYNSPLHF
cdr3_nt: TGTGCCAGCGGGACCCACGACCTTTCCTATAATTCACCCCTCCACTTT

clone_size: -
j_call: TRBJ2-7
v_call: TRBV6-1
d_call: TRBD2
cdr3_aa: CASSGPTSGGFYEQYF
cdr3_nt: TGTGCCAGCAGTGGGCCGACTAGCGGGGGCTTCTACGAGCAGTACTTC

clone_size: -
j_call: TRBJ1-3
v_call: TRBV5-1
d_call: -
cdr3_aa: CASSLAGVGLGNTIYF
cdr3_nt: TGCGCCAGCAGCTTGGCTGGAGTGGGACTCGGAAACACCATATATTTT

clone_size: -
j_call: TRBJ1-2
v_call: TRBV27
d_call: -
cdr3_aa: CASSLYAGINYGYTF
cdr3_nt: TGTGCCAGCAGTTTATACGCAGGGATTAACTATGGCTACACCTTC

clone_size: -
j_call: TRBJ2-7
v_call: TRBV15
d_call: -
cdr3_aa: CATSPGISYEQYF
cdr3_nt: TGTGCCACCAGTCCGGGCATCTCCTACGAGCAGTACTTC

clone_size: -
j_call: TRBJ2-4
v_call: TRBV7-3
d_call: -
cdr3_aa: CASSSPVANIQYF
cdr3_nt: TGTGCCAGCAGCTCTCCGGTGGCGAACATTCAGTACTTC

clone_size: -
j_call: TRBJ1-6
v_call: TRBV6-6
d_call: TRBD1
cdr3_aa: CASTQDRDNSPLHF
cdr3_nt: TGTGCCAGCACCCAAGACAGGGATAATTCACCCCTCCACTTT

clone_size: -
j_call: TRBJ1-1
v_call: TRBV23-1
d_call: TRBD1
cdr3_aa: CASSPGQGARTEAFF
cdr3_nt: TGCGCCAGCAGCCCCGGACAGGGGGCGAGAACTGAAGCTTTCTTT

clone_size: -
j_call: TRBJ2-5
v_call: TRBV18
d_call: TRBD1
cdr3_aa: CASSPWTGGLQETQYF
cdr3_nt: TGTGCCAGCTCACCTTGGACAGGGGGTTTACAAGAGACCCAGTACTTC

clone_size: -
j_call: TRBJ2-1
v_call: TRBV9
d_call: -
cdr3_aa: CASSAQLGNEQFF
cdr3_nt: TGTGCCAGCAGCGCGCAGTTGGGGAATGAGCAGTTCTTC